This TCR beta chain was retrieved from a study of CD8 T cells in ankylosing spondylitis. General study points: Made up of fewer than 10 highly homologous variants, a TCR beta motif appeared characteristic of ankylosing spondylitis blood. As reported, disease-linked clones showed significant enrichment in matched ankylosing spondylitis synovial fluid. In the blood and synovial fluid of reactive arthritis, some motif variants had been previously reported.

Molecular-barcoded quantitative 5'-RACE produced these TCR beta libraries. TCRdb itself ran the 5' RACE reads through MiXCR, one entry per CDR3 protein. The sample shows around 150,000 distinct CDR3 sequences, 25% to 35% of them seen only once. V was cut by 5 bases and J by 2 bases, with 14 bases left in between. The CDR3 spans 15 residues. Germline loops: CDR1 SGHAT, CDR2 FQNNGV. On this clonotype: Its antigen remains unidentified.

The sequenced material came from synovial fluid, either unsorted or a sorted T cell fraction (not recorded which). The chain is built from TRBV11-2 and TRBJ2-3; D is possibly TRBD1 (6 bases). The TCR comes from a male donor with ankylosing spondylitis. CDR3 sequence (DNA): TGTGCCAGCAGCAGGGAGCTGGGGGCCACAGATACGCAGTATTTT. It codes for CASSRELGATDTQYF.